This T cell receptor beta chain comes out of a study of metastatic and nonmetastatic thyroid tumors. The wider study: Repertoire data that came from the blood and tumor or nodule tissue of malignant and benign thyroid patients were compared.

No patient had received any treatment before thyroid surgery. Per germline, CDR1 SQVTM and CDR2 ANQGSEA. The V gene end was trimmed by 0 bases and the J gene end by 4 bases; junction bases not matched to a gene: 10. The CDR3 is 16 residues long. Regarding the study as a whole: The study reportedly found significantly higher TCR beta diversity in malignant thyroid tumors than benign nodules, in blood and tumor.

In this sample, this clone turned up many times. The antigen is undetermined. Original data processing: Construction of a distant-metastasis classifier for papillary thyroid cancer relied on CDR3 differences across clinicopathological groups. With MiXCR, TCRdb called clones anew from the PCR reads. It is TCRdb's table, rather than the study itself, that gives the V and J calls and clone size. The table shows roughly 59,000 clones, with around 15% occurring only once. The chain joins TRBV29-1 to TRBJ1-2; TRBD1 aligns across 8 bases. The clonotype comes from a male donor with papillary thyroid cancer or a benign thyroid nodule (not recorded which). Some clones in this sample may be carry-over from other donors' samples. Material: blood. CDR3 DNA sequence: TGCAGCGTTGAAGATCCAGAGAAAGGGACAGGCTATGGCTACACCTTC. The encoded protein is CSVEDPEKGTGYGYTF.